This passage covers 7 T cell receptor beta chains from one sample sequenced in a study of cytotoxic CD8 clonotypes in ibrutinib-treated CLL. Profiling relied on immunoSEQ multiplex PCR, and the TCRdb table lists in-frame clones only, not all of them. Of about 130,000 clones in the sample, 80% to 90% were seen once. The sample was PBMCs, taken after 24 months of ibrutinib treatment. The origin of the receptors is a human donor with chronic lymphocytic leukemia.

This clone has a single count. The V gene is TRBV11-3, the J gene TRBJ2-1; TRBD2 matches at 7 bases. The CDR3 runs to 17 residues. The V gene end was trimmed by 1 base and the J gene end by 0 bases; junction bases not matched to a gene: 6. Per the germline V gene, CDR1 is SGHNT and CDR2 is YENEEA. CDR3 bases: TGTGCCAGCAGCTTAGCTAGCGGAAGCAGCTCCTACAATGAGCAGTTCTTC. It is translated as CASSLASGSSSYNEQFF. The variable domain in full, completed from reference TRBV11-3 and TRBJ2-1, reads EAGVVQSPRYKIIEKKQPVAFWCNPISGHNTLYWYLQNLGQGPELLIRYENEEAVDDSQLPKDRFSAERLKGVDSTLKIQPAELGDSAVYLCASSLASGSSSYNEQFFGPGTRLTVL.

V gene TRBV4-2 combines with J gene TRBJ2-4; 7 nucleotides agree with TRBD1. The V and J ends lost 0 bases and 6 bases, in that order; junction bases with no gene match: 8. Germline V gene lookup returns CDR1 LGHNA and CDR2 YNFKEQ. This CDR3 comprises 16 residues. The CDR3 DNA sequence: TGTGCCAGCAGCCAAGATAGGACAGGTGGGGGAAACATTCAGTACTTC. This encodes CASSQDRTGGGNIQYF.

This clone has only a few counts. The DNA of the CDR3 is TGTGCCAGCAGTTTAGCCGGGAGCGGTGGGCCGTCGGCCGGGGAGCTGTTTTTT. Amino acids: CASSLAGSGGPSAGELFF. The V and J genes are TRBV28 and TRBJ2-2; TRBD2 is a possible D gene (6 bases). V was cut by 2 bases and J by 6 bases, with 22 bases left in between. The CDR3 is 18 residues long. Germline values: CDR1 MDHEN, CDR2 SYDVKM.

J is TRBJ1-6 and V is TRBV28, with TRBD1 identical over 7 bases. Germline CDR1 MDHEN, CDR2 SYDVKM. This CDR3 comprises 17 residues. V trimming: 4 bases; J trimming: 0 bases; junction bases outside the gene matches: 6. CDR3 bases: TGTGCCAGCAGTTCCCCCCGGGACAGCTCCTATAATTCACCCCTCCACTTT. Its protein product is CASSSPRDSSYNSPLHF.

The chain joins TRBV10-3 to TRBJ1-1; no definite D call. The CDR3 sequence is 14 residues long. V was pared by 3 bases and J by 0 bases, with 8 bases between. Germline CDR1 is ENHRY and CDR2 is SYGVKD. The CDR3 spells CAISENEVNTEAFF. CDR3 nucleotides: TGTGCCATCAGTGAAAATGAGGTGAACACTGAAGCTTTCTTT.

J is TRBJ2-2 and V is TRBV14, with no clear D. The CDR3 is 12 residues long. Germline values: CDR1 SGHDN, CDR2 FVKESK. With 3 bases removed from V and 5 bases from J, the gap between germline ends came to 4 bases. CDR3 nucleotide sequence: TGTGCCAGCAGCCACGAAACCGGGGAGCTGTTTTTT. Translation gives CASSHETGELFF.

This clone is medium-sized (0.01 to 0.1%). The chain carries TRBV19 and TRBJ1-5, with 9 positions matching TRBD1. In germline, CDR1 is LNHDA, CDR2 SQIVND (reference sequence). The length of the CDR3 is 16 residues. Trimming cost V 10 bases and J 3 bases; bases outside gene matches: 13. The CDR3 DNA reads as TGTGCCACCATAACAGGGGGCGGGGGCCTCAATCAGCCCCAGCATTTT. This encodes CATITGGGGLNQPQHF.